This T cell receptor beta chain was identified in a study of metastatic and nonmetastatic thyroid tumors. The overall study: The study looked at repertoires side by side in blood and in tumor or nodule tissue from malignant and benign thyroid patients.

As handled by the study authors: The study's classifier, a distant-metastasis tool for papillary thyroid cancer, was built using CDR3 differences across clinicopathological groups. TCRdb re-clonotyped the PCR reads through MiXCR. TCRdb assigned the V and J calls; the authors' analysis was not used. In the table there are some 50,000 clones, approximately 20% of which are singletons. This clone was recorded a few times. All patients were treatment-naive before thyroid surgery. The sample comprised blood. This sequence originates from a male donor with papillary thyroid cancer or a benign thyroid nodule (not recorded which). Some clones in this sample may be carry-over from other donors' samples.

The CDR3 region is CATSRDISSYEQYF. The CDR3, as DNA: TGTGCCACCAGCAGGGACATCAGCTCCTACGAGCAGTACTTC. This chain links TRBV15 with TRBJ2-7, with D possibly matching TRBD1 (5 bases). The CDR3 spans 14 residues. Germline V gene sequence: CDR1 LNHNV, CDR2 YYDKDF (reference sequence). V lost 3 bases and J 0 bases, leaving 9 bases between the germline ends.